This paragraph reports one T cell receptor (beta chain). Its target is unknown. This sample also contains other DNA sequences that code for the same CDR3. Profiling relied on immunoSEQ multiplex PCR, and the TCRdb table lists in-frame clones only, not all of them. The sample holds approximately 6,700 clones, about 80% seen once. These data belong to a study of immune evolution from preneoplasia to lung adenocarcinoma. Overall study findings and caveats: Later-stage lesions seemingly showed higher T cell density and diversity than normal lung. Top clone frequencies peaked in normal lung, apparently declining through invasive adenocarcinoma.

Between the mid-2010s and the late 2010s, patients underwent resection in Japan or China. Germline CDR1 and CDR2: SGHNT and YENEEA. Trimming pared 2 bases from V and 3 bases from J, leaving 7 bases between. The CDR3 runs to 14 residues. The rearrangement uses TRBV11-3 and TRBJ2-2; the D gene is possibly TRBD2 (6 bases). This receptor was identified in a person between 55 and 80 years old with lung adenocarcinoma. The material sequenced was FFPE adjacent normal lung tissue. CDR3 amino acids: CASSLSGDTGELFF. The CDR3 bases are TGTGCCAGCAGCTTATCGGGAGACACCGGGGAGCTGTTTTTT.